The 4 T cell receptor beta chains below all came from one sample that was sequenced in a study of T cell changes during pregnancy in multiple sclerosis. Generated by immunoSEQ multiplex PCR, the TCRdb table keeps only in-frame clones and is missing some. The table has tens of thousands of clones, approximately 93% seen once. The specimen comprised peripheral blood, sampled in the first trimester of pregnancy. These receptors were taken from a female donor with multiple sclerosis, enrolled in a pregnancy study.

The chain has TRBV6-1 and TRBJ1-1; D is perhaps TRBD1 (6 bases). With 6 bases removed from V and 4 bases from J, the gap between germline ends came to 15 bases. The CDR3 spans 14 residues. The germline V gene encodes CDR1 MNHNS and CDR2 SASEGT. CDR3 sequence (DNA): TGTGCCAGCAGAACAACAGGGTCGGTCACTGAAGCTTTCTTT. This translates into CASRTTGSVTEAFF.

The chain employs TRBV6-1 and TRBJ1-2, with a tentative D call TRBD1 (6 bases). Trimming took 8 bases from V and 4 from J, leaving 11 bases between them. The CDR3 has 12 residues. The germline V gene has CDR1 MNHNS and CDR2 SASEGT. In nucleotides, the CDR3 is TGTGCCAGCTCGGACAGTGCCTATGGCTACACCTTC. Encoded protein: CASSDSAYGYTF.

The CDR3 region is CASSQGKAGTGAYEQYF. The CDR3 DNA follows: TGTGCCAGCTCACAGGGGAAAGCCGGGACAGGGGCCTACGAGCAGTACTTC. This rearrangement joins TRBV18 to TRBJ2-7; the match to TRBD1 covers 10 bases. The ends lost 4 bases at V and 2 bases at J; junction bases unmatched: 11. The CDR3 consists of 17 residues. Germline V CDR1 and CDR2: KGHSH, LQKENI.

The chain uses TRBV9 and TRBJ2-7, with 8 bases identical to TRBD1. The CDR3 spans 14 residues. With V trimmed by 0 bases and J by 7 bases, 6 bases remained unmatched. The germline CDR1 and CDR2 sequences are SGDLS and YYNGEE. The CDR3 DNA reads TGTGCCAGCAGCGTAGGCCAGGGGGCGGGTGAGCAGTACTTC. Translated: CASSVGQGAGEQYF.